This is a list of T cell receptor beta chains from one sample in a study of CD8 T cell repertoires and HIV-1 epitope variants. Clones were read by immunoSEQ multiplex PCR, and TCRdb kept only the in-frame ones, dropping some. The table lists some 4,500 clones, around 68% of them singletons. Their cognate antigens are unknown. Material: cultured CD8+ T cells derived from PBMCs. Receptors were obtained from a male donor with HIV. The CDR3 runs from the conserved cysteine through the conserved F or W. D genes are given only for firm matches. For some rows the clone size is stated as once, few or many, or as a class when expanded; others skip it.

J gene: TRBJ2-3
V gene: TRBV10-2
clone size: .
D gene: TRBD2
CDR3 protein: CASSEIGLAGDTQYF
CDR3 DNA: TGCGCCAGCAGTGAGATAGGACTAGCGGGCGATACGCAGTATTTT

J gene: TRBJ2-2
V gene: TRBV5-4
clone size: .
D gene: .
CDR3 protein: CASSLVDTGELFF
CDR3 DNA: TGTGCCAGCAGCTTGGTCGACACCGGGGAGCTGTTTTTT

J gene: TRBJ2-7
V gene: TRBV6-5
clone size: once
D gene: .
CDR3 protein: CASSPEDGLSYEQYF
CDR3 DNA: TGTGCCAGCAGCCCCGAGGACGGACTCTCCTACGAGCAGTACTTC

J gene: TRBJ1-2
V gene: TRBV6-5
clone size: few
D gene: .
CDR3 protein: CASSYSNPANGYTF
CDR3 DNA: TGTGCCAGCAGTTACTCGAATCCGGCGAATGGCTACACCTTC

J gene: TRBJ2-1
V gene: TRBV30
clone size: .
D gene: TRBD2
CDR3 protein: CAWSTTSGGYNEQFF
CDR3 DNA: TGTGCCTGGAGTACTACTAGCGGGGGCTACAATGAGCAGTTCTTC

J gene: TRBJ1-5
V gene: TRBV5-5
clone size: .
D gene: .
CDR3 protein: CASSLGGYSNQPQHF
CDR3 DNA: TGTGCCAGCAGCTTGGGAGGGTATAGCAATCAGCCCCAGCATTTT

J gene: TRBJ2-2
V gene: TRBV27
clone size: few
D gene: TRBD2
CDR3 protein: CASRSTTTSGGASGLTGELFF
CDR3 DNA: TGTGCCAGCAGATCCACCACCACTAGCGGGGGGGCCTCTGGACTAACCGGGGAGCTGTTTTTT

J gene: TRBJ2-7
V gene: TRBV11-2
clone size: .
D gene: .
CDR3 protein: CASSLTRDSSYEQYF
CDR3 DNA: TGTGCCAGCAGCTTAACCCGGGACTCCTCCTACGAGCAGTACTTC

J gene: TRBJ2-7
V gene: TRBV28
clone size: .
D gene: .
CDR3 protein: CASSLSLQGDEQYF
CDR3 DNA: TGTGCCAGCAGTTTATCCCTACAGGGCGACGAGCAGTACTTC

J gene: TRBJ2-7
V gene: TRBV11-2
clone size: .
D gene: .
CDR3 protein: CASGERGREQYF
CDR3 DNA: TGTGCCAGCGGGGAACGGGGTCGAGAGCAGTACTTC

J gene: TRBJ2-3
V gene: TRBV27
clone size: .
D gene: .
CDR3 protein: CASSLSGATDTQYF
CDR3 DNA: TGTGCCAGCAGTTTAAGTGGGGCCACAGATACGCAGTATTTT

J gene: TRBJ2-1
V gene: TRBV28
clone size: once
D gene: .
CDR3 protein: CASRLKRDSYNEQFF
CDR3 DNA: TGTGCCAGCCGACTTAAGAGGGATTCCTACAATGAGCAGTTCTTC

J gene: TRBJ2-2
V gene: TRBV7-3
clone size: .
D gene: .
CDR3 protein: CASSSTGGELFF
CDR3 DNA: TGTGCCAGCAGCTCGACGGGCGGGGAGCTGTTTTTT

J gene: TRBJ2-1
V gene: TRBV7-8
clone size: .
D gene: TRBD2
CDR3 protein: CASSSSFWTSVNNEQFF
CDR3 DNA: TGTGCCAGCAGCTCTAGCTTCTGGACTAGCGTAAACAATGAGCAGTTCTTC

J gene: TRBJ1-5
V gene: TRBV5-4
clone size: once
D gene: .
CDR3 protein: CASSLDGIVGQPQHF
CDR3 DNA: TGTGCCAGCAGCTTGGACGGGATTGTGGGGCAGCCCCAGCATTTT

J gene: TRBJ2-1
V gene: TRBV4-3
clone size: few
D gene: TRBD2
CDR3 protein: CASSQDPAGASNEQFF
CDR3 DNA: TGCGCCAGCAGCCAAGACCCAGCGGGGGCCTCCAATGAGCAGTTCTTC

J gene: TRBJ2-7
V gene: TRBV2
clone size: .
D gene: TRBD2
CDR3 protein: CASSSLAGEKYEQYF
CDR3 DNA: TGTGCCAGCAGTTCTCTAGCGGGAGAGAAATACGAGCAGTACTTC

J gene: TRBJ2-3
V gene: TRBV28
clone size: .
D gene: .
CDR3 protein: CASSPVVSTDTQYF
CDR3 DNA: TGTGCCAGCAGTCCGGTAGTAAGCACAGATACGCAGTATTTT

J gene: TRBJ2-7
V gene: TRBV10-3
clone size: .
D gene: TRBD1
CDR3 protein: CAHQEGGTGAPGDEQYF
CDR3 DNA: TGTGCCCACCAGGAAGGAGGGACAGGGGCGCCGGGGGACGAGCAGTACTTC

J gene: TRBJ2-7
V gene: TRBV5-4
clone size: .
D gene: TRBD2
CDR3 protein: CASSQGTSGSYEQYF
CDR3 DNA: TGTGCCAGCAGCCAGGGGACTAGCGGTTCCTACGAGCAGTACTTC

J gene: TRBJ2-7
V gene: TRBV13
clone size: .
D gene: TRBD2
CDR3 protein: CASSTTSGSGSFPYEQYF
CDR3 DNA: TGTGCCAGCAGCACGACTAGCGGGAGTGGTAGCTTCCCCTACGAGCAGTACTTC

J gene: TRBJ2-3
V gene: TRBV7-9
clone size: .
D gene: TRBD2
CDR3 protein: CASSTTSGGPDTQYF
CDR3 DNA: TGTGCCAGCAGCACTACTAGCGGGGGACCAGATACGCAGTATTTT

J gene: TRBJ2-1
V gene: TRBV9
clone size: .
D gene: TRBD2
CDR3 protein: CASSDPLAGERDEQFF
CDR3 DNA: TGTGCCAGCAGCGACCCCCTAGCGGGGGAAAGGGATGAGCAGTTCTTC

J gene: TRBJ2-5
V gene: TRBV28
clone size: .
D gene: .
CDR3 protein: CASRKGKSGVYF
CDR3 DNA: TGTGCCAGCAGGAAGGGGAAGTCCGGGGTTTACTTC

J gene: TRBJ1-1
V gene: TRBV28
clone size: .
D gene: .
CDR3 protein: CASSLIREDLNTEAFF
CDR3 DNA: TGTGCCAGCAGTTTGATCAGGGAAGATTTGAACACTGAAGCTTTCTTT

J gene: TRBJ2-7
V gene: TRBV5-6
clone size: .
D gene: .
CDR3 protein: CASSLVLASYEQYF
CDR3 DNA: TGTGCCAGCAGCTTGGTTCTAGCCTCCTACGAGCAGTACTTC

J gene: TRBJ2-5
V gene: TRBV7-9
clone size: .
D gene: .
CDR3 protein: CASSSREPEETQYF
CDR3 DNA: TGTGCCAGCAGCTCGAGGGAGCCAGAAGAGACCCAGTACTTC

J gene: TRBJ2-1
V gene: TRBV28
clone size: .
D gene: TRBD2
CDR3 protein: CASSLVGGNNEQFF
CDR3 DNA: TGTGCCAGCAGTTTAGTGGGAGGGAATAATGAGCAGTTCTTC

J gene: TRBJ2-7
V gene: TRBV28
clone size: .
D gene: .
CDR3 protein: CASSFPLRLESTYEQYF
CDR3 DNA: TGTGCCAGCAGTTTCCCCTTGAGACTAGAATCCACCTACGAGCAGTACTTC

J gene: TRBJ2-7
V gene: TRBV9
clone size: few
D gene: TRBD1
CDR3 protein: CASSVAGTGGTYEQYF
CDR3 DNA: TGTGCCAGCAGCGTAGCCGGGACAGGGGGGACCTACGAGCAGTACTTC

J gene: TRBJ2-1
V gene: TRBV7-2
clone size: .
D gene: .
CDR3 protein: CASSAFSSGEQFF
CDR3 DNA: TGTGCCAGCAGCGCCTTCTCTTCCGGTGAGCAGTTCTTC

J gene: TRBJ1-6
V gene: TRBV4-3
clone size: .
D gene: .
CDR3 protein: CASSQEGRQSNNSPLHF
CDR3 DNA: TGCGCCAGCAGCCAAGAGGGAAGGCAGTCGAATAATTCACCCCTCCACTTT

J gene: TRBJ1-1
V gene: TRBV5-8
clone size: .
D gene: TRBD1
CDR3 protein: CASSLDPGTETEAFF
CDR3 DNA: TGTGCCAGCAGCTTGGACCCCGGGACAGAAACTGAAGCTTTCTTT

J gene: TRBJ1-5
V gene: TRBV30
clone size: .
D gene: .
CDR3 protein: CAWSLGGNQPQHF
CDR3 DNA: TGTGCCTGGAGTTTGGGGGGCAATCAGCCCCAGCATTTT

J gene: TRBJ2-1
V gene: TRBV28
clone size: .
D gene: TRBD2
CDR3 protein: CASSFPGLAGGLNEQFF
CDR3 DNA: TGTGCCAGCAGTTTCCCCGGACTAGCGGGAGGTCTCAATGAGCAGTTCTTC

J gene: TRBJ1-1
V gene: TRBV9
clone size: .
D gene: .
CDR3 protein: CASSETGGSTEAFF
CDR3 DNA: TGTGCCAGCAGCGAGACAGGAGGGAGCACTGAAGCTTTCTTT

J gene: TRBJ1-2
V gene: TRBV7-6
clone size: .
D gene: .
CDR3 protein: CASSPGSGRLYGYTF
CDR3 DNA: TGTGCCAGCAGCCCCGGGTCGGGCAGGCTGTATGGCTACACCTTC

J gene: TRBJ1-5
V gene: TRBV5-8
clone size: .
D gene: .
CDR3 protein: CASSPRLNQPQHF
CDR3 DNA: TGTGCCAGCAGCCCCCGGTTGAATCAGCCCCAGCATTTT

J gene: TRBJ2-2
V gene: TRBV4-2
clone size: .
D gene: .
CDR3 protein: CASSPAAGNTGELFF
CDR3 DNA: TGTGCCAGCAGCCCCGCGGCGGGGAACACCGGGGAGCTGTTTTTT

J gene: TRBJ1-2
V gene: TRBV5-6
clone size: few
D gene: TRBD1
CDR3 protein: CASSPGQGVDYGYTF
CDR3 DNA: TGTGCCAGCAGCCCGGGACAGGGGGTCGACTATGGCTACACCTTC

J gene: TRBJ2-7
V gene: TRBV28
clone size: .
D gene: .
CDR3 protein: CASRAEESSYEQYF
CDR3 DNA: TGTGCCAGCAGGGCGGAAGAAAGCTCCTACGAGCAGTACTTC

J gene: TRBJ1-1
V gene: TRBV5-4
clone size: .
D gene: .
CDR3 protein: CASSLNQGGTTEAFF
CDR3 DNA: TGTGCCAGCAGCTTGAATCAGGGCGGGACGACTGAAGCTTTCTTT

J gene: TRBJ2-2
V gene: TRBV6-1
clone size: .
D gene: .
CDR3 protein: CASKPGTNGELFF
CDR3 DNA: TGTGCCAGCAAGCCCGGGACCAACGGGGAGCTGTTTTTT

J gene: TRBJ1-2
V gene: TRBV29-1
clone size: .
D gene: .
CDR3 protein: CSVEGVGERGYTF
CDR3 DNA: TGCAGCGTTGAAGGAGTAGGGGAAAGGGGCTACACCTTC

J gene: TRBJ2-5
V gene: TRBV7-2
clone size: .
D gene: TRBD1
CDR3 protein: CASSLGAPGQGQETQYF
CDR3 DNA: TGTGCCAGCAGCTTAGGGGCACCGGGACAGGGTCAAGAGACCCAGTACTTC

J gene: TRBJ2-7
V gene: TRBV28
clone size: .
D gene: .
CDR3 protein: CASSPLTERGGEQYF
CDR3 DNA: TGTGCCAGCAGTCCATTGACGGAAAGGGGGGGCGAGCAGTACTTC

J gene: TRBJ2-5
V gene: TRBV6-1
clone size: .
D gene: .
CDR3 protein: CASSGEARWETQYF
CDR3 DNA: TGTGCCAGCAGTGGCGAAGCGCGGTGGGAGACCCAGTACTTC

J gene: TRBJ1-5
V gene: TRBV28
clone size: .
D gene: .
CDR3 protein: CASSSLGDGQPQHF
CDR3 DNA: TGTGCCAGCAGTTCCCTAGGGGACGGCCAGCCCCAGCATTTT

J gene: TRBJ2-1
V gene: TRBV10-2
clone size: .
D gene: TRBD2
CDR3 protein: CASSGLAANNEQFF
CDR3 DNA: TGCGCCAGCAGTGGACTAGCGGCTAACAATGAGCAGTTCTTC